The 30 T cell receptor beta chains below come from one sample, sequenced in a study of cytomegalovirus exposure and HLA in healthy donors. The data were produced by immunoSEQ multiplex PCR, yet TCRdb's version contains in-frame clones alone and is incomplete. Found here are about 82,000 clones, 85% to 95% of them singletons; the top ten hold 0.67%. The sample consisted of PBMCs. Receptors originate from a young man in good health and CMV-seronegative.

The CDR3, as DNA: TGTGCCAGCTCACCATCTGTGGTGACTAACAATCAGCCCCAGCATTTT. Translation gives CASSPSVVTNNQPQHF. This chain uses TRBV18 with TRBJ1-5; the D is unclear. Germline loops: CDR1 KGHSH, CDR2 LQKENI. Trimming shortened V by 2 bases and J by 3 bases, and 14 bases separated the two germline ends. The CDR3 loop spans 16 amino acids.

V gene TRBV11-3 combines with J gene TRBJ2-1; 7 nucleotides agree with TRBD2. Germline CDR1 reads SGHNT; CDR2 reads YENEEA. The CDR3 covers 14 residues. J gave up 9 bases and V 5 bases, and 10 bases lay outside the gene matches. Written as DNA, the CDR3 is TGTGCCAGCAGCGCCGGGACTATCTCGGGTGAGCAGTTCTTC. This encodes CASSAGTISGEQFF. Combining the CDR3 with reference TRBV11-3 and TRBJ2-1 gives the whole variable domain EAGVVQSPRYKIIEKKQPVAFWCNPISGHNTLYWYLQNLGQGPELLIRYENEEAVDDSQLPKDRFSAERLKGVDSTLKIQPAELGDSAVYLCASSAGTISGEQFFGPGTRLTVL.

CDR3: CASSPSLGLEQFF. The DNA of the CDR3 is TGTGCCAGCAGCCCTTCTTTGGGGCTTGAGCAGTTCTTC. This chain connects TRBV9 to TRBJ2-1, with D possibly TRBD1 on 5 matching bases. The CDR3 covers 13 residues. Germline assignment: CDR1 SGDLS and CDR2 YYNGEE. V was clipped by 4 bases and J by 9 bases, with 14 bases between them. Supplemented by reference TRBV9 and TRBJ2-1, the full variable domain reads DSGVTQTPKHLITATGQRVTLRCSPRSGDLSVYWYQQSLDQGLQFLIQYYNGEERAKGNILERFSAQQFPDLHSELNLSSLELGDSALYFCASSPSLGLEQFFGPGTRLTVL.

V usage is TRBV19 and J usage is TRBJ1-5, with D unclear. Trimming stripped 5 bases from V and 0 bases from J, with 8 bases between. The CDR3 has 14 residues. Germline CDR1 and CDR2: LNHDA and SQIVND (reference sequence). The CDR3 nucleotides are TGTGCCAGTAGTGCCGGACTTAGCAATCAGCCCCAGCATTTT. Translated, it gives CASSAGLSNQPQHF. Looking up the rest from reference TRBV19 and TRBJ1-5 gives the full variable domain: DGGITQSPKYLFRKEGQNVTLSCEQNLNHDAMYWYRQDPGQGLRLIYYSQIVNDFQKGDIAEGYSVSREKKESFPLTVTSAQKNPTAFYLCASSAGLSNQPQHFGDGTRLSIL.

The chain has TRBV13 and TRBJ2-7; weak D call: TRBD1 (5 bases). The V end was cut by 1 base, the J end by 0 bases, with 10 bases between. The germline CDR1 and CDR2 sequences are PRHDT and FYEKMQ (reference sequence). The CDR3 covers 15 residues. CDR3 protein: CASSLVAGSSYEQYF. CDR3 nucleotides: TGTGCCAGCAGCTTAGTGGCAGGGTCCTCCTACGAGCAGTACTTC. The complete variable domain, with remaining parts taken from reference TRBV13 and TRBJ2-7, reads AAGVIQSPRHLIKEKRETATLKCYPIPRHDTVYWYQQGPGQDPQFLISFYEKMQSDKGSIPDRFSAQQFSDYHSELNMSSLELGDSALYFCASSLVAGSSYEQYFGPGTRLTVT.

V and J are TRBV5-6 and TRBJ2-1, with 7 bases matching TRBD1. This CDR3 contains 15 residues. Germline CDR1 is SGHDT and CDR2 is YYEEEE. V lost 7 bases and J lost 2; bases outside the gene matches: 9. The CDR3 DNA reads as TGTGCCAGCTACAGGGGCCAGGCGGCCTACAATGAGCAGTTCTTC. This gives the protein CASYRGQAAYNEQFF.

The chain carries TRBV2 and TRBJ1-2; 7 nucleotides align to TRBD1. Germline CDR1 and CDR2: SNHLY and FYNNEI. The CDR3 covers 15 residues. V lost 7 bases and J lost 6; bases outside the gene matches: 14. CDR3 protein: CASNPNRDSLDGYTF. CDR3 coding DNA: TGTGCCAGCAACCCCAACCGGGACAGCCTCGATGGCTACACCTTC.

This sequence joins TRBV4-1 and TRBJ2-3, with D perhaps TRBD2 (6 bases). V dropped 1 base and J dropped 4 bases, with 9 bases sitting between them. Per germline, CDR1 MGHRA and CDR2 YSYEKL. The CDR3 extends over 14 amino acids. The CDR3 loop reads CASSQASVPDTQYF. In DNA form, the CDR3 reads TGCGCCAGCAGCCAAGCTAGCGTCCCAGATACGCAGTATTTT.

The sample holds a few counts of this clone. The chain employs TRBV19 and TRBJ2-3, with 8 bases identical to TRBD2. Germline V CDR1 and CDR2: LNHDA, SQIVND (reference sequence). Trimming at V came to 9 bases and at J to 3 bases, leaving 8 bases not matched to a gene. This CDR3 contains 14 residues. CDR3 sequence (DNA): TGTGCCAGCCAAGGAGCGGGAGTGACAGATACGCAGTATTTT. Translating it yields CASQGAGVTDTQYF.

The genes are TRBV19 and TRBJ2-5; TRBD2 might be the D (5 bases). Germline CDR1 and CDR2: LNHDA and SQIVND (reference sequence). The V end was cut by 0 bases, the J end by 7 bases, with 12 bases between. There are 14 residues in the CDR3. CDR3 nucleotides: TGTGCCAGTAGTATAGACGGCCTGGGGAGGACCCAGTACTTC. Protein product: CASSIDGLGRTQYF.

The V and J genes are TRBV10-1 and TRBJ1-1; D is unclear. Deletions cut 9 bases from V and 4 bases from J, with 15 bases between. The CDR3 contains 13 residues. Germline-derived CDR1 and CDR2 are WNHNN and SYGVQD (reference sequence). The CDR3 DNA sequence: TGCGCCAGGATTCAGGCTAGCGGCACTGAAGCTTTCTTT. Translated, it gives CARIQASGTEAFF.

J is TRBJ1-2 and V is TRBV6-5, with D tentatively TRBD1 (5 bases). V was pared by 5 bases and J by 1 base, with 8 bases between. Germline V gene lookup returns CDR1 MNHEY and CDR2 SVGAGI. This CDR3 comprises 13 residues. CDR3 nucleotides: TGTGCCAGCAGTCTAGACAGTAACTATGGCTACACCTTC. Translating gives CASSLDSNYGYTF.

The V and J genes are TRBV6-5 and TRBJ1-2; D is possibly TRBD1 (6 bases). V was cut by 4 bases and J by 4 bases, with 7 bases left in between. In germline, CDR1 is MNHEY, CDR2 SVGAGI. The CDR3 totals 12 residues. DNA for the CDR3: TGTGCCAGCAGTTGGGGGCCCTATGGCTACACCTTC. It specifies CASSWGPYGYTF.

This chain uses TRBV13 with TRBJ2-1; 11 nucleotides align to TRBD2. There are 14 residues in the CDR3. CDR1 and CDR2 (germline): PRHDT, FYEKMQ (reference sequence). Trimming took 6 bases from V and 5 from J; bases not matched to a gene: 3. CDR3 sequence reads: CASRGTSGNNEQFF. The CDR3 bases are TGTGCCAGCAGAGGGACTAGCGGAAACAATGAGCAGTTCTTC.

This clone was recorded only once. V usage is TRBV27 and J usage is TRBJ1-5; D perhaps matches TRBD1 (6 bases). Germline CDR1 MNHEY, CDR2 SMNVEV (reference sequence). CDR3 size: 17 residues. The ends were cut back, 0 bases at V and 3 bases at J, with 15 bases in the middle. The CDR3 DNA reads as TGTGCCAGCAGTTTATCCACCAGGGGACCTCTCAATCAGCCCCAGCATTTT. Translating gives CASSLSTRGPLNQPQHF.

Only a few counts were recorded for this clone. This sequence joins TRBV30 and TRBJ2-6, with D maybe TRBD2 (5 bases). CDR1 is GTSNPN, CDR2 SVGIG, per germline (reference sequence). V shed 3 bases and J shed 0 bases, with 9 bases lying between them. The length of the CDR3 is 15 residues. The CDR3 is CAWSWTVSGANVLTF. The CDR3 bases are TGTGCCTGGAGCTGGACTGTCTCTGGGGCCAACGTCCTGACTTTC.

The CDR3 DNA sequence: TGTGCCAGCACGGTGACCGGGACAGGGTCCTACGAGCAGTACTTC. This encodes CASTVTGTGSYEQYF. The gene calls are TRBV27 and TRBJ2-7; the match to TRBD1 covers 9 bases. The CDR3 spans 15 residues. V was clipped by 7 bases and J by 1 base; unmatched bases: 8. The V gene's germline CDR1 is MNHEY and CDR2 SMNVEV (reference sequence).

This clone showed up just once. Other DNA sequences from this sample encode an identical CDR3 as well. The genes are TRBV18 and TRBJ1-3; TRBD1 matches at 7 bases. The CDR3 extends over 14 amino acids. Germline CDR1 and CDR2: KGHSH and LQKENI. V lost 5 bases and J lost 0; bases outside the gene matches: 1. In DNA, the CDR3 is TGTGCCAGCTCAAGGGACAGCTCTGGAAACACCATATATTTT. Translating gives CASSRDSSGNTIYF.

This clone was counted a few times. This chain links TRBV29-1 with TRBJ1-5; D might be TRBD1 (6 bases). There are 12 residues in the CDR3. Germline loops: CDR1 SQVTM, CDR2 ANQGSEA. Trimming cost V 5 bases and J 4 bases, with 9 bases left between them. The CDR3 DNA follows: TGCAGCGTTCAAACAGGGAATCAGCCCCAGCATTTT. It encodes CSVQTGNQPQHF.

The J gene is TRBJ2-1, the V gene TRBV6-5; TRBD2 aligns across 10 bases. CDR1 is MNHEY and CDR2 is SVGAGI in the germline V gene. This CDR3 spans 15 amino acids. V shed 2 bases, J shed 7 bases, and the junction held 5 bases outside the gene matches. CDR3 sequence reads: CASSYGLAGVNEQFF. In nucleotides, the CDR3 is TGTGCCAGCAGTTACGGTCTAGCGGGAGTGAATGAGCAGTTCTTC.

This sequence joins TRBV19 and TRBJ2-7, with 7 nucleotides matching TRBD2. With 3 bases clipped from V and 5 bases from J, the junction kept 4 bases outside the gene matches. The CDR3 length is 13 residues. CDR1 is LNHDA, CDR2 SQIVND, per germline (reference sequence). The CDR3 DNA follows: TGTGCCAGTAGTATTATTCGGGGGGACGAGCAGTACTTC. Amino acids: CASSIIRGDEQYF.

The CDR3 here is CSVETGEAQPQHF. The DNA for the CDR3 is TGCAGCGTTGAAACAGGGGAGGCTCAGCCCCAGCATTTT. The genes are TRBV29-1 and TRBJ1-5, with TRBD1 matching over 7 bases. Germline trimming cut 2 bases from V and 6 bases from J; bases unmatched to any gene: 4. The CDR3 length is 13 residues. Looked up from germline, CDR1 is SQVTM and CDR2 is ANQGSEA.

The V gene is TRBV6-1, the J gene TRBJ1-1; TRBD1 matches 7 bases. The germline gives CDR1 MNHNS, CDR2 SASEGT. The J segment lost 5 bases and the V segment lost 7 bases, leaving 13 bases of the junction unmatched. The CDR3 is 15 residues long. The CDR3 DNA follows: TGTGCCAGCATTAACCTATCAGGGGGTTGGACTGAAGCTTTCTTT. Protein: CASINLSGGWTEAFF.

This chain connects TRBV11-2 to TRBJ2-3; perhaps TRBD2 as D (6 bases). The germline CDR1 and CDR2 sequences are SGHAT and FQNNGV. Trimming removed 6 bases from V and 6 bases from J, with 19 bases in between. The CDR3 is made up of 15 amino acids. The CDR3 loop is CASRPLAEALDTQYF. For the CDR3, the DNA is TGTGCCAGCAGGCCTTTAGCGGAGGCCTTGGATACGCAGTATTTT.

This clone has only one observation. CDR3: CASSTVHGKYEQYF. The DNA of the CDR3 is TGTGCCAGTTCCACGGTCCACGGTAAATACGAGCAGTACTTC. This chain joins TRBV6-5 and TRBJ2-7; D call uncertain. This CDR3 comprises 14 residues. CDR1 MNHEY and CDR2 SVGAGI come from the germline V gene. V gave up 9 bases and J gave up 4 bases, with 19 bases separating them.

CDR3 coding DNA: TGCGCCAGCACCCAGTTAGCGGGAAACGGGGAGCTGTTTTTT. Protein: CASTQLAGNGELFF. The V gene is TRBV5-1, the J gene TRBJ2-2; 8 positions agree with TRBD2. CDR1 SGHRS and CDR2 YFSETQ come from the germline V gene. The CDR3 is 14 amino acids. V shed 6 bases, J shed 7 bases, and the junction held 8 bases outside the gene matches.

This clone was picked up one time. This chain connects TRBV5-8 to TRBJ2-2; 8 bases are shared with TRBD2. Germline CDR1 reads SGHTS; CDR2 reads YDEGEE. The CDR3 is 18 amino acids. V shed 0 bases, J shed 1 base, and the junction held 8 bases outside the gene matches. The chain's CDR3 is CASSLAGASGWNTGELFF. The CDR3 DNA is TGTGCCAGCAGCTTGGCCGGGGCTAGCGGGTGGAACACCGGGGAGCTGTTTTTT.

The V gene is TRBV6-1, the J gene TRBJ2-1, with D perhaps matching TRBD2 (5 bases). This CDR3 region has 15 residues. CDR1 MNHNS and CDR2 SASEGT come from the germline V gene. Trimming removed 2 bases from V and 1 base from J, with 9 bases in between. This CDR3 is CASSELRGSYNEQFF. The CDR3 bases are TGTGCCAGCAGTGAACTCCGGGGTTCCTACAATGAGCAGTTCTTC.

The CDR3 reads CASSLRQVTYEQYF. The CDR3 bases are TGTGCCAGCAGCCTTCGACAGGTTACCTACGAGCAGTACTTC. The chain links TRBV9 to TRBJ2-7, with a tentative D call TRBD1 (6 bases). In germline, CDR1 is SGDLS, CDR2 YYNGEE. With 4 bases removed from V and 2 bases from J, the gap between germline ends came to 13 bases. This CDR3 region has 14 residues.

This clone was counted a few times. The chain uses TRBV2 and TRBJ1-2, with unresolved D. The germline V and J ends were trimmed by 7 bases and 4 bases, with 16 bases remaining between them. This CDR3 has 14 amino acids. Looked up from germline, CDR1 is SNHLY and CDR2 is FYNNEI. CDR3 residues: CASMSESLGYGYTF. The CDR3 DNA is TGTGCCAGCATGTCGGAGAGTTTGGGCTATGGCTACACCTTC. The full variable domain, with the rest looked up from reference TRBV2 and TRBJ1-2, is EPEVTQTPSHQVTQMGQEVILRCVPISNHLYFYWYRQILGQKVEFLVSFYNNEISEKSEIFDDQFSVERPDGSNFTLKIRSTKLEDSAMYFCASMSESLGYGYTFGSGTRLTVV.